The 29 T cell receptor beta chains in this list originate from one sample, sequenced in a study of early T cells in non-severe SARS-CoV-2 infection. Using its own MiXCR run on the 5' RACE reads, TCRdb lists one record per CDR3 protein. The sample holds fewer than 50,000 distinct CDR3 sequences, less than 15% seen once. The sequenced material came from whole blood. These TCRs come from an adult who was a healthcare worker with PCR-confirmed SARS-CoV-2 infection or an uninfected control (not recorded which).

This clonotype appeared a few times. This CDR3 reads CASKGGQESYEQYF. The CDR3 DNA sequence: TGTGCCAGCAAAGGGGGACAGGAGTCCTACGAGCAGTACTTC. The gene calls are TRBV6-2 or TRBV6-3 and TRBJ2-7; 8 nucleotides line up with TRBD1. The CDR3 spans 14 residues. CDR1 MNHEY and CDR2 SVGEGT come from the germline V gene. Losses at the gene ends were 7 bases for V and 1 base for J; bases not matched to a gene: 6.

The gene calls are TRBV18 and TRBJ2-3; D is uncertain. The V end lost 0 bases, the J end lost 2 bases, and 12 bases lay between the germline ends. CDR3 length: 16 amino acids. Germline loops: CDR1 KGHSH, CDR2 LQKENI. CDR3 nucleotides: TGTGCCAGCTCACCACCGAACGGACCAGCCACAGATACGCAGTATTTT. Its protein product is CASSPPNGPATDTQYF.

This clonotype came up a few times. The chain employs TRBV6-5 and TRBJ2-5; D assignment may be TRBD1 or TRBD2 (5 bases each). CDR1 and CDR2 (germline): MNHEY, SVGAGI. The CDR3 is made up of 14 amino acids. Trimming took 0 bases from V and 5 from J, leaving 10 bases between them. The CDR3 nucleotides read TGTGCCAGCAGTTACTCTTGGGGCGGGGAGACCCAGTACTTC. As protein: CASSYSWGGETQYF.

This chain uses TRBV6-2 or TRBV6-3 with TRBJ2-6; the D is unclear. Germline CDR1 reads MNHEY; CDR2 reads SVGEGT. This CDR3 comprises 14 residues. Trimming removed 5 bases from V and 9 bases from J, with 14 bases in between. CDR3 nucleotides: TGTGCCAGCAGTCGGACCCCGGTGGGCAACGTCCTGACTTTC. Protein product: CASSRTPVGNVLTF.

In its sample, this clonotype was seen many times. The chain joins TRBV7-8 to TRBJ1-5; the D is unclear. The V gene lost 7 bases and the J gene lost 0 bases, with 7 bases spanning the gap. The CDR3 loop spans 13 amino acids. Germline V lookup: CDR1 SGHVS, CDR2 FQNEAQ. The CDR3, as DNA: TGTGCCAGCACCCCTTCTAGCAATCAGCCCCAGCATTTT. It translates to CASTPSSNQPQHF. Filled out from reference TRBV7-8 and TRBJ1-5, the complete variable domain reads GAGVSQSPRYKVAKRGQDVALRCDPISGHVSLFWYQQALGQGPEFLTYFQNEAQLDKSGLPSDRFFAERPEGSVSTLKIQRTQQEDSAVYLCASTPSSNQPQHFGDGTRLSIL.

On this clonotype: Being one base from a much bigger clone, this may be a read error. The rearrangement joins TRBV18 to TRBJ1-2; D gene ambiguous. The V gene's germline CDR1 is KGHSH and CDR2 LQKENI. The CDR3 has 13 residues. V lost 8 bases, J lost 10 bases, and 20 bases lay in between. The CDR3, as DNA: TGTGCCAGCCCAACCCTTTCGGACGGACTCTACACCTTC. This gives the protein CASPTLSDGLYTF.

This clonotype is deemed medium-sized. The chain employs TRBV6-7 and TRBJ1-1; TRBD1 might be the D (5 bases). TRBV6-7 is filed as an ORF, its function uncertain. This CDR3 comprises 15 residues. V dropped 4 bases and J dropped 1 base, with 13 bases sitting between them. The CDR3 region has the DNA TGTGCCAGCAGTTCCCGGGGCGCCCCGAACACTGAAGCTTTCTTT. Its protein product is CASSSRGAPNTEAFF.

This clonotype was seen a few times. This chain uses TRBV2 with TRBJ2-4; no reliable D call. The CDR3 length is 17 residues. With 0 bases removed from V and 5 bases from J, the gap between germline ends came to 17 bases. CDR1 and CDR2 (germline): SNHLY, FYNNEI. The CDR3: CASSEALRRRGENIQYF. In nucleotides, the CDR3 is TGTGCCAGCAGTGAAGCGCTTAGGAGACGCGGCGAAAACATTCAGTACTTC. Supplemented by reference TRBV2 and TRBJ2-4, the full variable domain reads EPEVTQTPSHQVTQMGQEVILRCVPISNHLYFYWYRQILGQKVEFLVSFYNNEISEKSEIFDDQFSVERPDGSNFTLKIRSTKLEDSAMYFCASSEALRRRGENIQYFGAGTRLSVL.

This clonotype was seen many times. CDR3 nucleotide sequence: TGTGCCAGCCTTTTAGCGGAGACGCAGTATTTT. Protein sequence: CASLLAETQYF. The V and J genes are TRBV12-3 or TRBV12-4 and TRBJ2-3, with D tentatively TRBD2 (6 bases). V dropped 8 bases and J dropped 9 bases, with 12 bases sitting between them. CDR3 length: 11 residues.

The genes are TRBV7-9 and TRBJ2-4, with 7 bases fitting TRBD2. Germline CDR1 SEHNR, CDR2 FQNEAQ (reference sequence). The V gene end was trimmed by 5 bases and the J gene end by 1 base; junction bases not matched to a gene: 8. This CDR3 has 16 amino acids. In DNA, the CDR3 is TGTGCCAGCAGCCTCTGGGCGGGAGCGGCCAAAAACATTCAGTACTTC. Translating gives CASSLWAGAAKNIQYF.

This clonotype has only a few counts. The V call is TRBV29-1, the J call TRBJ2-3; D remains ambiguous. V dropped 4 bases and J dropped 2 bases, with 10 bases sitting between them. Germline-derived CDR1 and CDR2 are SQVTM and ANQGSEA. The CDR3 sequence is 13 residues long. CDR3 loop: CSVGIGYTDTQYF. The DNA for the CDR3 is TGCAGCGTTGGAATCGGTTACACAGATACGCAGTATTTT.

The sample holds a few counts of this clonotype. The CDR3 is CASITENTEAFF. CDR3 in DNA: TGTGCCAGCATCACAGAGAACACTGAAGCTTTCTTT. This chain connects TRBV28 to TRBJ1-1; D unclear. CDR1 and CDR2 (germline): MDHEN, SYDVKM. V was cut by 7 bases and J by 1 base, with 7 bases left in between. CDR3 length equals 12 residues.

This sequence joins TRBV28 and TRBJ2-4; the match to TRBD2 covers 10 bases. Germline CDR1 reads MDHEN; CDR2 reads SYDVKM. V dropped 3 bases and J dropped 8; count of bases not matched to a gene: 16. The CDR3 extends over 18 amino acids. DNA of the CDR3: TGTGCCAGCAGTTTTGAAGTTGGGCTAGCGGGAGTAAGGGACATTCAGTACTTC. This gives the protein CASSFEVGLAGVRDIQYF.

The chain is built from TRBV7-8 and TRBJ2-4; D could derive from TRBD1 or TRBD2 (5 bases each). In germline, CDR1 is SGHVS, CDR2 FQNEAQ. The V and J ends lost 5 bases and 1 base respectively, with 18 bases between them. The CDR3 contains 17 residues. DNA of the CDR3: TGTGCCAGCAGCCCGGAGACAGTCCGGAGGGCCAAAAACATTCAGTACTTC. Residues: CASSPETVRRAKNIQYF.

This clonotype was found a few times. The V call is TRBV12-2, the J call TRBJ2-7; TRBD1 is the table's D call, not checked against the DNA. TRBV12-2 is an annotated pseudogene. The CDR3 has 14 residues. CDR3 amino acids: CASRLAWGERGQYF. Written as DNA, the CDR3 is TGTGCAAGTCGCTTAGCCTGGGGAGAGAGGGGGCAGTACTTC.

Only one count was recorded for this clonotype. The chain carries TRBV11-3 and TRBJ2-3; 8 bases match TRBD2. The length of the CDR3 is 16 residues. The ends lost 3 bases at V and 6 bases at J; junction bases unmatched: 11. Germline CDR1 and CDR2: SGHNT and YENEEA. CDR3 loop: CASSFLVVRGADTQYF. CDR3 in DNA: TGTGCCAGCAGCTTCCTTGTTGTGCGGGGGGCGGATACGCAGTATTTT.

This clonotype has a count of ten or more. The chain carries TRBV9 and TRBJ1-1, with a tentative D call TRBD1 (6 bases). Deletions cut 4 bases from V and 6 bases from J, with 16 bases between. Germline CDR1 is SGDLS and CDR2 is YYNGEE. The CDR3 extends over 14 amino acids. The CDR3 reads CASSKGEYAAEAFF. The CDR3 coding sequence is TGTGCCAGCAGCAAGGGGGAGTATGCCGCTGAAGCTTTCTTT.

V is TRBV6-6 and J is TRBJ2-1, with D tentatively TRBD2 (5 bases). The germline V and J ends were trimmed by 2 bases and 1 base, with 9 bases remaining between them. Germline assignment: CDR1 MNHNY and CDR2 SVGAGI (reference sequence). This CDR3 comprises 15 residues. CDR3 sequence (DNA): TGTGCCAGCAGTTACACTAGACCTTCCTACAATGAGCAGTTCTTC. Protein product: CASSYTRPSYNEQFF.

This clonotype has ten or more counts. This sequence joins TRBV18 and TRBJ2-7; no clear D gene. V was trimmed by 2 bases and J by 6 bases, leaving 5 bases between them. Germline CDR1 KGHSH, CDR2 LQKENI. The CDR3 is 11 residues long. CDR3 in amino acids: CASSPDFEQYF. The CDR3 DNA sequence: TGTGCCAGCTCACCAGATTTCGAGCAGTACTTC.

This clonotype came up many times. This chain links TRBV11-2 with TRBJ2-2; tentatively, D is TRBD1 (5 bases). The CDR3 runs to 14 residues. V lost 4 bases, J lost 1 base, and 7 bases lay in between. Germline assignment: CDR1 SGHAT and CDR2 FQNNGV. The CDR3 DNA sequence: TGTGCCAGCAGCTCCGGACAGAACACCGGGGAGCTGTTTTTT. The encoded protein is CASSSGQNTGELFF.

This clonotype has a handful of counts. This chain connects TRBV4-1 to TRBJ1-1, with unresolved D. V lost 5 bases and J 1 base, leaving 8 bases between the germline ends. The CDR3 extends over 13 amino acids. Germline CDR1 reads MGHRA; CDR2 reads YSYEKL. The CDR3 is CASSVSWNTEAFF. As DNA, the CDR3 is TGCGCCAGCAGCGTCAGCTGGAACACTGAAGCTTTCTTT.

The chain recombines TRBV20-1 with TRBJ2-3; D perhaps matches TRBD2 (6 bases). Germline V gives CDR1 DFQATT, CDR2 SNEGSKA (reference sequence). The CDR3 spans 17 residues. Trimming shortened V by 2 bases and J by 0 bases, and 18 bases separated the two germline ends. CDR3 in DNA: TGCAGTGCTAGATGGGACTTCAGCTTACCTAGCACAGATACGCAGTATTTT. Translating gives CSARWDFSLPSTDTQYF.

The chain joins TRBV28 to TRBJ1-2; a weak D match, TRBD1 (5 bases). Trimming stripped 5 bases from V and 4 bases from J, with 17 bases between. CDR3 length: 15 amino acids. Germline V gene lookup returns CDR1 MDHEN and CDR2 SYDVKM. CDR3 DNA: TGTGCCAGCAGTCCTTTCTGGGGCCAGGGCTATGGCTACACCTTC. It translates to CASSPFWGQGYGYTF.

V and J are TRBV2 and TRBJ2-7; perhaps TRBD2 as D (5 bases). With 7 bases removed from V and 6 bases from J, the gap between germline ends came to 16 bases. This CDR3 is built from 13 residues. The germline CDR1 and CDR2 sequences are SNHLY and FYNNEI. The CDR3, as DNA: TGTGCCAGCACGAGGGATCGCCGGGCCGAGCAGTACTTC. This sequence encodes CASTRDRRAEQYF.

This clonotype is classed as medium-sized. The CDR3 sequence is CASSPDGGANQPQHF. For the CDR3, the DNA is TGTGCCAGCAGCCCAGATGGGGGGGCGAATCAGCCCCAGCATTTT. The rearrangement joins TRBV7-9 to TRBJ1-5; TRBD1 might be the D (6 bases). The germline CDR1 and CDR2 sequences are SEHNR and FQNEAQ (reference sequence). This CDR3 has 15 amino acids. V was shortened by 5 bases and J by 4 bases, with 15 bases between the two germline ends.

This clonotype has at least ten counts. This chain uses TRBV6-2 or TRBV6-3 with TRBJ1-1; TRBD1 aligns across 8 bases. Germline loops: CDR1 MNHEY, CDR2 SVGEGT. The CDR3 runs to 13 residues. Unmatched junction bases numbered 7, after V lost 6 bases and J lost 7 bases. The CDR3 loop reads CASRPGTGLEAFF. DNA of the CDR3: TGTGCCAGCAGACCCGGGACAGGCCTTGAAGCTTTCTTT.

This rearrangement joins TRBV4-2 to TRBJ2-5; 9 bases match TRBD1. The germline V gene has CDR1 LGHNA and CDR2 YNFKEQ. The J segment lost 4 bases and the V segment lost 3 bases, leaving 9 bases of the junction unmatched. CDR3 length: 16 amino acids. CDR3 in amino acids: CASSQATGGEGETQYF. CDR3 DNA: TGTGCCAGCAGCCAGGCAACAGGGGGCGAGGGAGAGACCCAGTACTTC.

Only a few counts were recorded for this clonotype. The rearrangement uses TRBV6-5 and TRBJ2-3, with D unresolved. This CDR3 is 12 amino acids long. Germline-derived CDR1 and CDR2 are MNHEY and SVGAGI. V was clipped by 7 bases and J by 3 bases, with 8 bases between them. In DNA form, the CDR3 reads TGTGCCAGCACTTCAGAGACAGATACGCAGTATTTT. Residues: CASTSETDTQYF.

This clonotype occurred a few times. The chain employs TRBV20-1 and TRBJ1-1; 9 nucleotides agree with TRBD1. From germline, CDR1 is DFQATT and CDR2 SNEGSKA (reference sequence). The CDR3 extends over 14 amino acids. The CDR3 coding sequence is TGCAGGCTTACGGGACAGGGTGGTAACACTGAAGCTTTCTTT. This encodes CRLTGQGGNTEAFF.